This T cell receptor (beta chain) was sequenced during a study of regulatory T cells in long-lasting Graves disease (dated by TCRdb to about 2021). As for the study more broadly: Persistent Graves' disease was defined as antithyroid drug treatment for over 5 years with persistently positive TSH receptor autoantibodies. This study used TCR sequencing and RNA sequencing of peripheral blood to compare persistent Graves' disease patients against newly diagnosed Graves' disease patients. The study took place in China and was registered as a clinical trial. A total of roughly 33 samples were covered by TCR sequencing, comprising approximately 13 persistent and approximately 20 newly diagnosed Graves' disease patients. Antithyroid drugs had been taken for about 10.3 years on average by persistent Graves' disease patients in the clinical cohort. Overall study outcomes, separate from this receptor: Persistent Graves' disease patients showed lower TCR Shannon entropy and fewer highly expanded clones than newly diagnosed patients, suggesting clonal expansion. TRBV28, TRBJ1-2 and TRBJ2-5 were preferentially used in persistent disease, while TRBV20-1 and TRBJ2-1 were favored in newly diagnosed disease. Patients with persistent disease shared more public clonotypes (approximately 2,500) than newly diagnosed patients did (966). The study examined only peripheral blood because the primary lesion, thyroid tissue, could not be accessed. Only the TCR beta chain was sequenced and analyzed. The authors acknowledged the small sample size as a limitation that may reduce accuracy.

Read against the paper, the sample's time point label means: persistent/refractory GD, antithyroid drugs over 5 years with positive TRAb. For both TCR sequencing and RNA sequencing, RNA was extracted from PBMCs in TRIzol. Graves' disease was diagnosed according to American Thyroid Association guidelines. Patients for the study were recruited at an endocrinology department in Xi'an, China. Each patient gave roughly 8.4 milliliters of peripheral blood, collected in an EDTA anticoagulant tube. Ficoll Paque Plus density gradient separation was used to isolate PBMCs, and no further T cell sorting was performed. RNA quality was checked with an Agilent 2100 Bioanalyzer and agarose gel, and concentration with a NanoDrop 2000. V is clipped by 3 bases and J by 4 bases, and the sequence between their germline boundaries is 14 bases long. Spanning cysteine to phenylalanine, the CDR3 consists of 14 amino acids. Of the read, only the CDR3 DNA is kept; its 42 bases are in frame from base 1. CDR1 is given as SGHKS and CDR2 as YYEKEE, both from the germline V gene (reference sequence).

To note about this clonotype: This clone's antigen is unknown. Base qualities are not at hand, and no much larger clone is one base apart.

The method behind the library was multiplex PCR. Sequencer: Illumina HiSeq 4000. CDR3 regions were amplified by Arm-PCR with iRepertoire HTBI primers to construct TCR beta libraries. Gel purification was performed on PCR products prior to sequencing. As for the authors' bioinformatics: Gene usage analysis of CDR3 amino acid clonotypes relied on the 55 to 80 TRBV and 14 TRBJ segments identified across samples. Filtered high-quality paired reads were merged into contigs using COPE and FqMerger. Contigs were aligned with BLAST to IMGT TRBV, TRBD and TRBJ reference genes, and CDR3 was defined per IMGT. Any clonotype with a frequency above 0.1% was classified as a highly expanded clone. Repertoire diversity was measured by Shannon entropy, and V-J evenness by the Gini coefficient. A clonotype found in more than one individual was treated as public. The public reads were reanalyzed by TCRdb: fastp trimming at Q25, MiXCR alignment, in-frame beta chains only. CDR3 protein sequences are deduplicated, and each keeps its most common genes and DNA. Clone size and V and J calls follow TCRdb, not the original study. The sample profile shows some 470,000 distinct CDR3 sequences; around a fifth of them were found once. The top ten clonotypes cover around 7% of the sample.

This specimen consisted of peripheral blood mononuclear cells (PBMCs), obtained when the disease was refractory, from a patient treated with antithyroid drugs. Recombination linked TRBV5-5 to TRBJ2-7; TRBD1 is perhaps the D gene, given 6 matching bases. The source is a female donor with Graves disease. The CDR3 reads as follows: CASSSQNGQYEQYF. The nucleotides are TGTGCCAGCAGCTCGCAAAACGGACAGTACGAGCAGTACTTC.